This T cell receptor beta chain is from a study of CD8 T cells in ankylosing spondylitis. V lost 5 bases to trimming and J lost 4 bases, with 7 bases between them. The V gene's germline CDR1 is SQVTM and CDR2 ANQGSEA. The CDR3 spans 11 residues. Only a few counts were recorded for this clonotype. As the method for making TCR beta libraries, quantitative 5'-RACE with molecular barcodes was used. TCRdb reprocessed the 5' RACE reads with MiXCR, giving one entry per CDR3 protein. The sample holds some 290,000 distinct CDR3 sequences, 15% to 20% seen once. The clonotype was recovered from a male donor with ankylosing spondylitis or in good health (not recorded which). This chain links TRBV29-1 with TRBJ2-3; no clear D. Sequencing input: blood, either unsorted or a sorted T cell fraction (not recorded which). CDR3 nucleotide sequence: TGCAGCGTTAAAGGAGCAGATACGCAGTATTTT. It is translated as CSVKGADTQYF.